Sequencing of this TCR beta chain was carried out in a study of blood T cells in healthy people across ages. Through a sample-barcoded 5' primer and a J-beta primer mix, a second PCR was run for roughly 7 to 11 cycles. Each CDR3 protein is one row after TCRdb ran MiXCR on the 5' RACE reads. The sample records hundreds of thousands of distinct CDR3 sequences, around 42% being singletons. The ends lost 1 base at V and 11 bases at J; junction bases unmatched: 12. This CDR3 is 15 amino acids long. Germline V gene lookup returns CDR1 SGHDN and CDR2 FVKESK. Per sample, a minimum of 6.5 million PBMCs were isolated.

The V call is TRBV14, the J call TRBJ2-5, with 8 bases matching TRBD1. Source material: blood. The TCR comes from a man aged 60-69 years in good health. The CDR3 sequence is CASSQGQGSFTRQYF. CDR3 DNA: TGTGCCAGCAGCCAAGGACAGGGGAGTTTCACACGGCAGTACTTC.